This is a list of T cell receptor beta chains from one sample in a study of OX40 agonist ivuxolimab in advanced cancers. The data were produced by immunoSEQ multiplex PCR, yet TCRdb's version contains in-frame clones alone and is incomplete. The sample holds about 69,000 clones, roughly nine tenths seen once. This sample comprised CD4+ or CD8+ T cells sorted from blood, obtained in a trial of the OX40 agonist ivuxolimab. These receptors came from an adult with an advanced solid tumor such as melanoma, head and neck, liver or kidney cancer. Both conserved end residues are part of each CDR3. A D gene is named only where the DNA matches it firmly. Not every row has a clone size; where given, it reads once, few, many or a size class.

abundance: .
d_gene: .
j_gene: TRBJ2-1
v_gene: TRBV13
CDR3nt: TGTGCCAGCAGCTTCAGGGGCAATGAGCAGTTCTTC
CDR3aa: CASSFRGNEQFF

abundance: .
d_gene: .
j_gene: TRBJ2-5
v_gene: TRBV19
CDR3nt: TGTGCCAGTAGGGACGGACAAGAGACCCAGTACTTC
CDR3aa: CASRDGQETQYF

abundance: .
d_gene: .
j_gene: TRBJ1-3
v_gene: TRBV14
CDR3nt: TGTGCCAGCAGCTCAGACAGCTACTCTGGAAACACCATATATTTT
CDR3aa: CASSSDSYSGNTIYF

abundance: .
d_gene: .
j_gene: TRBJ1-3
v_gene: TRBV23-1
CDR3nt: TGCGCCAGCAGTCAAAAACGGGTGTACTCTGGAAACACCATATATTTT
CDR3aa: CASSQKRVYSGNTIYF

abundance: .
d_gene: .
j_gene: TRBJ1-3
v_gene: TRBV7-9
CDR3nt: TGTGCCAGCAGCGAGGACGGTGGAAACACCATATATTTT
CDR3aa: CASSEDGGNTIYF

abundance: .
d_gene: .
j_gene: TRBJ2-2
v_gene: TRBV15
CDR3nt: TGTGCCACCAGCAGTCCTTATATCAACACCGGGGAGCTGTTTTTT
CDR3aa: CATSSPYINTGELFF

abundance: .
d_gene: .
j_gene: TRBJ2-7
v_gene: TRBV27
CDR3nt: TGTGCCAGTGTCAGTACCGGGAACTACGAGCAGTACTTC
CDR3aa: CASVSTGNYEQYF

abundance: .
d_gene: .
j_gene: TRBJ2-7
v_gene: TRBV6-6
CDR3nt: TGTGCCAGCAGTCCCGCGGGGGCCGAGCAGTACTTC
CDR3aa: CASSPAGAEQYF

abundance: .
d_gene: .
j_gene: TRBJ1-2
v_gene: TRBV6-5
CDR3nt: TGTGCCAGCAGTTACAGGGGTCAGATTTCAGGCTACACCTTC
CDR3aa: CASSYRGQISGYTF

abundance: .
d_gene: .
j_gene: TRBJ1-5
v_gene: TRBV2
CDR3nt: TGTGCCAGCAGCCCCGAAGGATCGACCCAGCATTTT
CDR3aa: CASSPEGSTQHF

abundance: .
d_gene: TRBD1
j_gene: TRBJ1-1
v_gene: TRBV29-1
CDR3nt: TGCAGCGCAGGGACAGGGGGCACTGAAGCTTTCTTT
CDR3aa: CSAGTGGTEAFF

abundance: .
d_gene: TRBD2
j_gene: TRBJ2-7
v_gene: TRBV15
CDR3nt: TGTGCCACCAGCAGAGCTCCCTTTCTAGCGGAGTCCTACGAGCAGTACTTC
CDR3aa: CATSRAPFLAESYEQYF

abundance: .
d_gene: .
j_gene: TRBJ2-1
v_gene: TRBV19
CDR3nt: TGTGCCAGTAGTAGCCTGACGAGGGCTAGCAATGAGCAGTTCTTC
CDR3aa: CASSSLTRASNEQFF

abundance: once
d_gene: .
j_gene: TRBJ1-6
v_gene: TRBV19
CDR3nt: TGTGCCAGTAGTATAGTTTTTCCTGCGGGTCATTCACCCCTCCACTTT
CDR3aa: CASSIVFPAGHSPLHF

abundance: .
d_gene: TRBD1
j_gene: TRBJ1-1
v_gene: TRBV11-3
CDR3nt: TGTGCCAGCAGCTTAGGACAGGGGAGCACTGAAGCTTTCTTT
CDR3aa: CASSLGQGSTEAFF

abundance: few
d_gene: TRBD1
j_gene: TRBJ1-2
v_gene: TRBV5-4
CDR3nt: TGTGCCAGCAGCTTGAGGGCAGAGGGGGCCTATGGCTACACCTTC
CDR3aa: CASSLRAEGAYGYTF

abundance: .
d_gene: .
j_gene: TRBJ1-2
v_gene: TRBV27
CDR3nt: TGTGCCAGCAGGCGACAGGTGGTTGGCTACACCTTC
CDR3aa: CASRRQVVGYTF

abundance: few
d_gene: TRBD1
j_gene: TRBJ1-1
v_gene: TRBV6-5
CDR3nt: TGTGCCAGCAGTCGGACAGGGGGATTGGGGACTGAAGCTTTCTTT
CDR3aa: CASSRTGGLGTEAFF

abundance: .
d_gene: TRBD2
j_gene: TRBJ2-1
v_gene: TRBV7-9
CDR3nt: TGTGCCAGCAGCCCCCTGGGCGGGAGGACCTACAATGAGCAGTTCTTC
CDR3aa: CASSPLGGRTYNEQFF

abundance: .
d_gene: TRBD1
j_gene: TRBJ2-7
v_gene: TRBV7-3
CDR3nt: TGTGCCAGCAGCTTACCCTCCGGGACAGGTTCCTACGAGCAGTACTTC
CDR3aa: CASSLPSGTGSYEQYF

abundance: .
d_gene: .
j_gene: TRBJ2-7
v_gene: TRBV27
CDR3nt: TGTGCCAGCAGTTTTCAGGCCTCCTACGAGCAGTACTTC
CDR3aa: CASSFQASYEQYF

abundance: .
d_gene: .
j_gene: TRBJ1-5
v_gene: TRBV4-1
CDR3nt: TGCGCCAGCAGCCAAGAAGCCAGTCTGAGCAATCAGCCCCAGCATTTT
CDR3aa: CASSQEASLSNQPQHF

abundance: .
d_gene: .
j_gene: TRBJ2-3
v_gene: TRBV27
CDR3nt: TGTGCCAGCAGTTTAGGGGGAAGCACAGATACGCAGTATTTT
CDR3aa: CASSLGGSTDTQYF

abundance: .
d_gene: .
j_gene: TRBJ2-4
v_gene: TRBV6-1
CDR3nt: TGTGCCAGCAGCTACAGGGAGGGAAACATTCAGTACTTC
CDR3aa: CASSYREGNIQYF

abundance: .
d_gene: .
j_gene: TRBJ2-2
v_gene: TRBV13
CDR3nt: TGTGCCAGCAGTCTCCCCAGTACGGAGAACACCGGGGAGCTGTTTTTT
CDR3aa: CASSLPSTENTGELFF

abundance: .
d_gene: TRBD2
j_gene: TRBJ2-7
v_gene: TRBV27
CDR3nt: TGTGCCAGCAGTGCGGGACTAGCGGGGGGATCCTACGAGCAGTACTTC
CDR3aa: CASSAGLAGGSYEQYF

abundance: once
d_gene: .
j_gene: TRBJ2-2
v_gene: TRBV27
CDR3nt: TGTGCCAGCAGTTTATCCTCCAGCGTAGGGGCAATCACCGGGGAGCTGTTTTTT
CDR3aa: CASSLSSSVGAITGELFF

abundance: .
d_gene: .
j_gene: TRBJ2-1
v_gene: TRBV28
CDR3nt: TGTGCCAGCAGTTTTCCCCAGGAGGCCTACAATGAGCAGTTCTTC
CDR3aa: CASSFPQEAYNEQFF

abundance: .
d_gene: TRBD1
j_gene: TRBJ2-1
v_gene: TRBV5-3
CDR3nt: TGTGCCAGAAGCTTGTACCCCCGGGACAGGGAGCCCCGGCACAGCAATGAGCAGTTCTTC
CDR3aa: CARSLYPRDREPRHSNEQFF

abundance: once
d_gene: TRBD2
j_gene: TRBJ2-1
v_gene: TRBV5-4
CDR3nt: TGTGCCAGCAGCCAGACTAGCGGGAGGGCCTGGGAGCAGTTCTTC
CDR3aa: CASSQTSGRAWEQFF

abundance: .
d_gene: .
j_gene: TRBJ1-2
v_gene: TRBV4-3
CDR3nt: TGCGCCAGCAGCCAAGATTCTGGAGGGGTCTACTATGGCTACACCTTC
CDR3aa: CASSQDSGGVYYGYTF

abundance: .
d_gene: TRBD1
j_gene: TRBJ1-6
v_gene: TRBV4-1
CDR3nt: TGCGCCAGCAGCTTACAGGACAGGGGGTATAATTCACCCCTCCACTTT
CDR3aa: CASSLQDRGYNSPLHF

abundance: .
d_gene: TRBD1
j_gene: TRBJ2-1
v_gene: TRBV9
CDR3nt: TGTGCCAGCAGCGTAGAGATAATCGGACAGGGGGGAAACAATGAGCAGTTCTTC
CDR3aa: CASSVEIIGQGGNNEQFF